This TCR beta chain was identified during a study of cytomegalovirus exposure and HLA in healthy donors. V lost 4 bases to trimming and J lost 5 bases; unmatched junction nucleotides: 14. Germline values: CDR1 SGHAT, CDR2 FQNNGV. The CDR3 contains 19 residues. PCR primers comprised 60 Vbeta and 13 Jbeta primers. Original analysis: In a later analysis, some 10 million of 65 million to 80 million unique beta chains occurred in at least two donors. Clones were read by immunoSEQ multiplex PCR, and TCRdb kept only the in-frame ones, dropping some. V, J and clone size were drawn from that table, and D and trimming were deduced from the DNA. This table holds 120,000 or so clones, 80% found once.

Specimen: PBMCs. The receptor comes from a female donor in good health and CMV-seropositive. The chain joins TRBV11-2 to TRBJ2-1; 13 positions match TRBD2. The CDR3 nucleotides read TGTGCCAGCAGCTCGAGGACTAGCGGGGGCCTTGGAGCACACAATGAGCAGTTCTTC. As protein: CASSSRTSGGLGAHNEQFF.